Following are 19 T cell receptor beta chains from one sample sequenced in a study of siplizumab effects on memory and regulatory T cells. Profiled with immunoSEQ multiplex PCR; TCRdb holds only in-frame clones, not every one. The table has about 40,000 clones, approximately 88% seen once. The sample taken for sequencing was naive CD4+ T cells sorted from blood. Every receptor here comes from a human donor in good health.

This clone was seen more than once but under ten times. The chain uses TRBV27 and TRBJ2-7, with D perhaps matching TRBD1 (6 bases). The CDR3 runs to 15 residues. Trimming shortened V by 7 bases and J by 3 bases, and 19 bases separated the two germline ends. Germline CDR1 is MNHEY and CDR2 is SMNVEV (reference sequence). The DNA of the CDR3 is TGTGCCAGCACTCCCCGAGGTGGACAGAACTACGAGCAGTACTTC. Protein product: CASTPRGGQNYEQYF.

The V and J genes are TRBV2 and TRBJ1-1; TRBD1 aligns across 8 bases. Looked up from germline, CDR1 is SNHLY and CDR2 is FYNNEI. Losses at the gene ends were 6 bases for V and 0 bases for J; bases not matched to a gene: 6. The CDR3 loop spans 15 amino acids. CDR3 amino acids: CASRIQGGMNTEAFF. CDR3 in DNA: TGTGCCAGCAGAATACAGGGGGGAATGAACACTGAAGCTTTCTTT.

The rearrangement uses TRBV5-1 and TRBJ1-6; TRBD1 might be the D (5 bases). Trimming pared 2 bases from V and 7 bases from J, leaving 10 bases between. The CDR3 loop spans 14 amino acids. Looked up from germline, CDR1 is SGHRS and CDR2 is YFSETQ. CDR3 sequence (DNA): TGCGCCAGCAGCTTTGGACACGACAATTCACCCCTCCACTTT. It yields the protein CASSFGHDNSPLHF.

The chain combines TRBV9 with TRBJ2-1; D might be TRBD2 (6 bases). V dropped 0 bases and J dropped 4 bases, with 11 bases sitting between them. The CDR3 is made up of 15 amino acids. Germline loops: CDR1 SGDLS, CDR2 YYNGEE. The CDR3 here is CASSVEVGRYNEQFF. CDR3 DNA sequence: TGTGCCAGCAGCGTAGAAGTAGGGAGGTACAATGAGCAGTTCTTC.

The rearrangement joins TRBV5-1 to TRBJ2-7; D is perhaps TRBD1 (6 bases). The germline V and J ends were trimmed by 0 bases and 4 bases, with 8 bases remaining between them. CDR1 is SGHRS and CDR2 is YFSETQ in the germline V gene. This CDR3 is 13 amino acids long. CDR3 sequence (DNA): TGCGCCAGCAGCTTGGAACAGGGATACGAGCAGTACTTC. It encodes CASSLEQGYEQYF.

The rearrangement uses TRBV27 and TRBJ2-7; 9 bases line up with TRBD1. Germline assignment: CDR1 MNHEY and CDR2 SMNVEV (reference sequence). Trimming cost V 3 bases and J 5 bases; bases outside gene matches: 11. The CDR3 sequence is 16 residues long. The CDR3 nucleotides are TGTGCCAGCAGTTTTAACCCGGGGACAGGGTTCAACGAGCAGTACTTC. Translating it yields CASSFNPGTGFNEQYF.

Only a few counts were recorded for this clone. The genes are TRBV7-9 and TRBJ2-7, with no clear D. The CDR3 runs 11 residues. Germline assignment: CDR1 SEHNR and CDR2 FQNEAQ (reference sequence). Trimming shortened V by 8 bases and J by 1 base, and 6 bases separated the two germline ends. The CDR3 DNA sequence: TGTGCCAGCCAAGAATCCTACGAGCAGTACTTC. Protein: CASQESYEQYF.

The chain employs TRBV5-1 and TRBJ2-3; possible D gene TRBD1, 6 bases. V was shortened by 2 bases and J by 8 bases, with 9 bases between the two germline ends. The CDR3 runs to 12 residues. From germline, CDR1 is SGHRS and CDR2 YFSETQ. The DNA of the CDR3 is TGCGCCAGCAGCTTACAGGGTTTTACGCAGTATTTT. This sequence encodes CASSLQGFTQYF.

The chain is built from TRBV6-5 and TRBJ2-7; the match to TRBD2 covers 8 bases. Germline-derived CDR1 and CDR2 are MNHEY and SVGAGI. J was trimmed by 3 bases and V by 6 bases; bases with no gene match: 10. The CDR3 contains 15 residues. CDR3 sequence reads: CASRVTSGGLYEQYF. CDR3 in DNA: TGTGCCAGCAGGGTAACTAGCGGAGGGCTCTACGAGCAGTACTTC.

J is TRBJ1-4 and V is TRBV7-6, with D possibly TRBD1 on 6 matching bases. This CDR3 spans 13 amino acids. Germline-derived CDR1 and CDR2 are SGHVS and FNYEAQ. Trimming took 4 bases from V and 8 from J, leaving 11 bases between them. This CDR3 reads CASSWTVQEKLFF. The CDR3 coding sequence is TGTGCCAGCAGCTGGACAGTGCAGGAAAAACTGTTTTTT.

This clone was seen a few times. The genes are TRBV18 and TRBJ1-1; D possibly corresponds to TRBD1 (5 bases). From germline, CDR1 is KGHSH and CDR2 LQKENI. This CDR3 is built from 14 residues. With 2 bases removed from V and 6 bases from J, the gap between germline ends came to 13 bases. The CDR3 DNA reads as TGTGCCAGCTCACCATCGGGGGATGTGCCTGAAGCTTTCTTT. The encoded protein is CASSPSGDVPEAFF.

The J gene is TRBJ1-6, the V gene TRBV6-5; possible D gene TRBD1, 6 bases. CDR3 length: 13 residues. Trimming pared 3 bases from V and 10 bases from J, leaving 10 bases between. CDR1 is MNHEY and CDR2 is SVGAGI in the germline V gene. DNA for the CDR3: TGTGCCAGCAGTTATGGGGGCACGTCACCCCTCCACTTT. The encoded protein is CASSYGGTSPLHF.

The table lists this clone with a count of one. The chain combines TRBV5-8 with TRBJ1-5, with TRBD1 identical over 8 bases. The length of the CDR3 is 17 residues. The V and J ends lost 2 bases and 6 bases, in that order; junction bases with no gene match: 13. From germline, CDR1 is SGHTS and CDR2 YDEGEE. The CDR3 nucleotides are TGTGCCAGCAGCTTAATCATTATGGACAGGGATGGTCAGCCCCAGCATTTT. Protein: CASSLIIMDRDGQPQHF. The full variable domain, completed using reference TRBV5-8 and TRBJ1-5, is EAGVTQSPTHLIKTRGQQATLRCSPISGHTSVYWYQQALGLGLQFLLWYDEGEERNRGNFPPRFSGRQFPNYSSELNVNALELEDSALYLCASSLIIMDRDGQPQHFGDGTRLSIL.

The CDR3: CAWKTGKTNYGYTF. The CDR3 DNA is TGTGCCTGGAAGACAGGGAAAACTAACTATGGCTACACCTTC. This chain connects TRBV30 to TRBJ1-2, with 7 bases identical to TRBD1. There are 14 residues in the CDR3. J gave up 0 bases and V 4 bases, and 5 bases lay outside the gene matches. Germline CDR1 reads GTSNPN; CDR2 reads SVGIG (reference sequence).

The chain carries TRBV10-2 and TRBJ2-7; 10 bases fit TRBD2. V trimming: 4 bases; J trimming: 7 bases; junction bases outside the gene matches: 7. The CDR3 contains 14 residues. Germline CDR1 WSHSY, CDR2 SAAADI. CDR3: CASSASGSLREQYF. The CDR3 region has the DNA TGCGCCAGCAGTGCTAGCGGGAGTTTGAGGGAGCAGTACTTC.

The chain couples TRBV7-2 to TRBJ2-5; the D is unclear. Germline CDR1 is SGHTA and CDR2 is FQGNSA. This CDR3 contains 13 residues. V shed 5 bases and J shed 3 bases, with 10 bases lying between them. CDR3 amino acids: CASSLTREETQYF. The CDR3 nucleotides read TGTGCCAGCAGCCTCACTCGGGAAGAGACCCAGTACTTC.

The chain carries TRBV5-1 and TRBJ2-3; possibly TRBD1 for D (5 bases). Germline lookup yields CDR1 SGHRS and CDR2 YFSETQ. V shed 2 bases and J shed 5 bases, with 6 bases lying between them. The CDR3 spans 12 residues. The CDR3 DNA follows: TGCGCCAGCAGCTTCGACAGAGATACGCAGTATTTT. Amino acid sequence: CASSFDRDTQYF.

This clone occurred once. The chain uses TRBV6-5 and TRBJ2-5; 8 positions match TRBD2. Germline trimming cut 6 bases from V and 4 bases from J; bases unmatched to any gene: 7. Germline V gene sequence: CDR1 MNHEY, CDR2 SVGAGI. The CDR3 is 14 amino acids. The CDR3 loop reads CASSRGTRGETQYF. The CDR3 nucleotides are TGTGCCAGCAGCCGAGGGACTAGGGGAGAGACCCAGTACTTC.

The chain is built from TRBV7-8 and TRBJ1-1; unclear D gene. Between the trimmed V and J ends, which lost 5 bases and 5 bases, there was a span of 15 bases. CDR3 length: 14 amino acids. The germline CDR1 and CDR2 sequences are SGHVS and FQNEAQ. CDR3 loop: CASSPRLGRTEAFF. The CDR3 nucleotides read TGTGCCAGCAGCCCGCGGTTGGGAAGGACTGAAGCTTTCTTT. The full variable domain, with the rest looked up from reference TRBV7-8 and TRBJ1-1, is GAGVSQSPRYKVAKRGQDVALRCDPISGHVSLFWYQQALGQGPEFLTYFQNEAQLDKSGLPSDRFFAERPEGSVSTLKIQRTQQEDSAVYLCASSPRLGRTEAFFGQGTRLTVV.